This T cell receptor beta chain appears in the sequencing data of a study of T cell responses to AZD1222 COVID-19 vaccine (TCRdb year 2021). Broadly, across the study: AZD1222 recipients given second doses at about 4 weeks or at about 12 weeks were pooled, since spike-specific TCR depth and breadth were not found to differ between the two schedules. Trial participants were enrolled into age subgroups of 18-55, 56-69 and 70-plus years, which contained roughly 150, 30 and 60 TCR-sequenced participants, respectively. A total of around 240 trial participants underwent TCR sequencing, of whom about 210 received two doses of AZD1222 and some 25 received two doses of the MenACWY control vaccine.

The CDR3 regions of human TCRbeta chains were analyzed by immunosequencing. Per the original workflow: Repertoire TCRs were checked for matches against a reference library of SARS-CoV-2-specific TCRs that had been generated using the MIRA antigen-specificity platform. Breadth was defined as the fraction of unique TCRs that were SARS-CoV-2-associated. Depth was defined as the fraction of total T cells that were SARS-CoV-2-associated. Using the MIRA data, each spike-specific TCR was mapped to the spike region that the TCR reacts to and placed in a CD4 or CD8 class. Log10-transformed breadth and depth values were compared by one-way ANOVA with Sidak's multiple comparisons tests. TCRdb took this table from immuneACCESS and kept in-frame rearrangements with V and J called. Such tables lack part of the clones; where checked against another copy, unresolved V genes explain under half of the gap, and the rest is unexplained. The V and J calls and clone size were taken over from that table, and D and trimming were inferred from the DNA. Present in this sample are roughly 140,000 clones, around 91% of which were seen just once. The ten top clones hold 1.6% of the sample.

The meaning of the sample's time point label: baseline before first vaccination. Vaccinee samples were obtained from the UK trials COV001 and COV002, which included a single-blind randomized controlled phase 2/3 trial of AZD1222 (ChAdOx1 nCoV-19) in healthy adults. For TCRbeta chain sequencing, PBMC samples from trial participants were taken at day 0 and at day 28 after the second dose. CDR1 and CDR2, per the germline V gene, are SGHRS and YFSETQ. At the junction V is shortened by 0 bases and J by 0 bases, with 6 bases in between. The CDR3 goes from the cysteine to the phenylalanine over 15 residues. Of all the DNA, just the CDR3 is kept, 45 bases in frame from base 1. Points on this clone: Its antigen remains undetermined. There are no base qualities to consult, and no much larger clone falls within one base.

General findings and caveats noted by the study authors: In the small 56-69-year group, the increase in depth fell short of significance, most likely because of low power. Because no day 14 peak-response samples were available, repertoires were characterized only after the peak T cell response. Conclusions about previously exposed vaccinees were limited because only a handful of AZD1222 recipients were SARS-CoV-2 seropositive at baseline. Epitopes outside the regions mutated in the B.1.351 and B.1.1.7 variants were reportedly recognized by nearly half of the unique spike-specific TCRs. Participants were mostly white British and included more females than males, and it was suggested by the authors that clonal diversity may have been underestimated. After two AZD1222 doses, both the breadth and the depth of spike-specific TCRs were significantly higher than at day 0 and than in MenACWY recipients. Vaccine-associated CD4 TCRs spanned the whole spike protein, with dominant responses in regions 160-218 and 743-854.

The receptor was derived from an adult in good health. This specimen was peripheral blood, taken on day 0 of AZD1222 vaccination. Recombination linked TRBV5-1 to TRBJ2-2; a confident D gene designation cannot be given. CDR3 loop: CASSLAAANTGELFF. The nucleotide sequence reads TGCGCCAGCAGCTTGGCCGCCGCGAACACCGGGGAGCTGTTTTTT.